The clone carrying this T cell receptor beta chain has a handful of counts. Its matching antigen is unknown. The entry originates in a study of T-cell memory formation after mild COVID-19. The length of the CDR3 is 15 residues. The V and J ends lost 4 bases and 5 bases respectively, with 14 bases between them. Germline loops: CDR1 LNHDA, CDR2 SQIVND (reference sequence). Notes on the study in general: CD4+ clones that contracted lay mainly in CM and EM; CD8+ ones lay in EMRA.

TCRdb recomputed calls from the 5' RACE reads with MiXCR, one row per CDR3 protein. The table includes a few hundred thousand distinct CDR3 sequences, 15% to 20% detected once. Sequencing was performed on PBMCs or a T cell subset sorted from them (not recorded which). The sequence was obtained from a young man who had mild COVID-19 (a few samples of this study predate the infection). Cell type and time point are not known. The rearrangement uses TRBV19 and TRBJ2-2; no firm D call. CDR3 in amino acids: CASSNALRWTGELFF. CDR3 sequence (DNA): TGTGCCAGTAGTAATGCTTTGCGTTGGACCGGGGAGCTGTTTTTT.